Listed below are T cell receptor beta chains from one sample, sequenced in a study of human T cells and chemical hapten exposure. TCRdb itself ran the RACE reads through MiXCR, one entry per CDR3 protein. The sample yields approximately 90,000 distinct CDR3 sequences, 10% seen once. The starting material was whole blood, obtained in connection with sensitization to the hapten diphenylcyclopropenone (DPC). These receptors were obtained from a man in his forties or fifties with alopecia areata. Some clones in this sample may be carry-over from other donors' samples. CDR3s include the opening cysteine and the closing phenylalanine or tryptophan. Each record gives: V gene, clone size, D gene, CDR3 length, J gene, CDR3 DNA, CDR3 protein. The D gene is left open where the match is weak. The size field is filled for only some rows; it gives once, few, many or a size class.

v_call: TRBV30; clone_size: few; d_call: TRBD1; cdr3_length: 16; j_call: TRBJ2-1; cdr3_nt: TGTGCCTGGGACCCTAGTGCGACAGGGGGCCGTAATGAGCAGTTCTTC; cdr3_aa: CAWDPSATGGRNEQFF
v_call: TRBV7-2; clone_size: few; d_call: NA; cdr3_length: 14; j_call: TRBJ2-3; cdr3_nt: TGTGCCAGCAGCCTCATGACTAACACAGATACGCAGTATTTT; cdr3_aa: CASSLMTNTDTQYF
v_call: TRBV4-3; clone_size: NA; d_call: NA; cdr3_length: 17; j_call: TRBJ2-7; cdr3_nt: TGCGCCAGCAGCCAAGATTACCCGGCTAGGGTCCTCTACGAGCAGTACTTC; cdr3_aa: CASSQDYPARVLYEQYF
v_call: TRBV18; clone_size: few; d_call: NA; cdr3_length: 13; j_call: TRBJ1-2; cdr3_nt: TGTGCCAGCTCACCACCTACAGATGATGGCTACACCTTC; cdr3_aa: CASSPPTDDGYTF
v_call: TRBV12-3/TRBV12-4; clone_size: many; d_call: TRBD1; cdr3_length: 15; j_call: TRBJ1-6; cdr3_nt: TGTGCCAGCAGCCGCAGGGACAGGGAGGTTTCACCCCTCCACTTT; cdr3_aa: CASSRRDREVSPLHF
v_call: TRBV3-1; clone_size: many; d_call: TRBD1; cdr3_length: 14; j_call: TRBJ2-5; cdr3_nt: TGTGCCAGCAGTTTCAGGGGGCGGCAAGAGACCCAGTACTTC; cdr3_aa: CASSFRGRQETQYF
v_call: TRBV5-1; clone_size: NA; d_call: TRBD1; cdr3_length: 15; j_call: TRBJ2-5; cdr3_nt: TGCGCCAGCAGCCCGGACAGGGGGCAGCGAGAGACCCAGTACTTC; cdr3_aa: CASSPDRGQRETQYF
v_call: TRBV6-5; clone_size: few; d_call: TRBD2; cdr3_length: 16; j_call: TRBJ2-1; cdr3_nt: TGTGCCAGCAGTTACTCAGTCCAGCGGGAGACCGATGAGCAGTTCTTC; cdr3_aa: CASSYSVQRETDEQFF
v_call: TRBV29-1; clone_size: many; d_call: NA; cdr3_length: 12; j_call: TRBJ2-5; cdr3_nt: TGCAGCGGGGGACTCCCGAAAGAGACCCAGTACTTC; cdr3_aa: CSGGLPKETQYF
v_call: TRBV4-1; clone_size: NA; d_call: TRBD1; cdr3_length: 15; j_call: TRBJ2-1; cdr3_nt: TGCGCCAGCAGCCTCCGGGACAGGGCTTCCGATGAGCAGTTCTTC; cdr3_aa: CASSLRDRASDEQFF
v_call: TRBV6-2/TRBV6-3; clone_size: NA; d_call: TRBD1; cdr3_length: 17; j_call: TRBJ1-5; cdr3_nt: TGTGCCAGCAGAAACCTTGCATGGACAGGGATTCACCAGCCCCAGCATTTT; cdr3_aa: CASRNLAWTGIHQPQHF
v_call: TRBV29-1; clone_size: few; d_call: NA; cdr3_length: 12; j_call: TRBJ2-1; cdr3_nt: TGCAGCGTTCAGAGGGGGAACAATGAGCAGTTCTTC; cdr3_aa: CSVQRGNNEQFF
v_call: TRBV24-1; clone_size: NA; d_call: TRBD2; cdr3_length: 16; j_call: TRBJ2-2; cdr3_nt: TGTGCCTCCAGTATTTTAGCGGGACCGAACACCGGGGAGCTGTTTTTT; cdr3_aa: CASSILAGPNTGELFF
v_call: TRBV10-3; clone_size: NA; d_call: NA; cdr3_length: 13; j_call: TRBJ2-3; cdr3_nt: TGTGCCTCCACACGGGGGGCAACAGATACGCAGTATTTT; cdr3_aa: CASTRGATDTQYF
v_call: TRBV9; clone_size: many; d_call: NA; cdr3_length: 13; j_call: TRBJ1-1; cdr3_nt: TGTGCCAGCAGCGTCCGGCCGAACACTGAAGCTTTCTTT; cdr3_aa: CASSVRPNTEAFF
v_call: TRBV7-2; clone_size: NA; d_call: TRBD1; cdr3_length: 14; j_call: TRBJ1-3; cdr3_nt: TGTGCCAGCAGCTCCCAGGGGGCTGGAAACACCATATATTTT; cdr3_aa: CASSSQGAGNTIYF
v_call: TRBV5-1; clone_size: NA; d_call: NA; cdr3_length: 13; j_call: TRBJ2-3; cdr3_nt: TGCGCCAGCAGCCTGGACGGCGTTGATACGCAGTATTTT; cdr3_aa: CASSLDGVDTQYF
v_call: TRBV11-2; clone_size: few; d_call: NA; cdr3_length: 16; j_call: TRBJ2-2; cdr3_nt: TGTGCCAGCAGCCCCTTACGGGGTCGCGACACCGGGGAGCTGTTTTTT; cdr3_aa: CASSPLRGRDTGELFF
v_call: TRBV4-1; clone_size: few; d_call: NA; cdr3_length: 16; j_call: TRBJ1-4; cdr3_nt: TGCGCCAGCAGCCCCGTCTGGGGGCGAAACGGTGAAAAACTGTTTTTT; cdr3_aa: CASSPVWGRNGEKLFF